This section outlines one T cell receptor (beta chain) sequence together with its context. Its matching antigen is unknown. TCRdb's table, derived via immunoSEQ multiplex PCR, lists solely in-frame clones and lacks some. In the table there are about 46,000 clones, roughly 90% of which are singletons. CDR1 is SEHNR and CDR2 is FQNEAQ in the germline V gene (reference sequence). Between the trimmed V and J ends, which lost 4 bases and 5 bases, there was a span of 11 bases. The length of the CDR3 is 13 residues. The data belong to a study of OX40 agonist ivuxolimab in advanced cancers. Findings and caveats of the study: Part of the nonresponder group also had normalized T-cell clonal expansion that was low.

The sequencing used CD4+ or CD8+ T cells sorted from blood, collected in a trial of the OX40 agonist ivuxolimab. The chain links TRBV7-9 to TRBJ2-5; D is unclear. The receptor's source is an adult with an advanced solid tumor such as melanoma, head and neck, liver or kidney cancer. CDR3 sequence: CASSSGPRETQYF. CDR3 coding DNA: TGTGCCAGCAGCTCGGGCCCGAGGGAGACCCAGTACTTC.